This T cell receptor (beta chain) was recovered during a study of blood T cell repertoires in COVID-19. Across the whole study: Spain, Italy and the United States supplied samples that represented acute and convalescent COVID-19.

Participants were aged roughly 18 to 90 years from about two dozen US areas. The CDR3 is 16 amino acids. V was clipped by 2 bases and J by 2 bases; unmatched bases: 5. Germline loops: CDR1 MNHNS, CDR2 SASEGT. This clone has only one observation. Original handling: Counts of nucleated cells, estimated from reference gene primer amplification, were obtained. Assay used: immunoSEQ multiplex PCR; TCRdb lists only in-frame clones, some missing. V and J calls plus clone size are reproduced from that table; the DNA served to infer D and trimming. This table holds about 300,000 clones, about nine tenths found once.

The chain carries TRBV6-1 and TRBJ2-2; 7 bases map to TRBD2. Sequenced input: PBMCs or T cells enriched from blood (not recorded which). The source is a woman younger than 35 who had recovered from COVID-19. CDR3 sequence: CASSEWGLYNTGELFF. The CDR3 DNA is TGTGCCAGCAGTGAATGGGGACTATACAACACCGGGGAGCTGTTTTTT.